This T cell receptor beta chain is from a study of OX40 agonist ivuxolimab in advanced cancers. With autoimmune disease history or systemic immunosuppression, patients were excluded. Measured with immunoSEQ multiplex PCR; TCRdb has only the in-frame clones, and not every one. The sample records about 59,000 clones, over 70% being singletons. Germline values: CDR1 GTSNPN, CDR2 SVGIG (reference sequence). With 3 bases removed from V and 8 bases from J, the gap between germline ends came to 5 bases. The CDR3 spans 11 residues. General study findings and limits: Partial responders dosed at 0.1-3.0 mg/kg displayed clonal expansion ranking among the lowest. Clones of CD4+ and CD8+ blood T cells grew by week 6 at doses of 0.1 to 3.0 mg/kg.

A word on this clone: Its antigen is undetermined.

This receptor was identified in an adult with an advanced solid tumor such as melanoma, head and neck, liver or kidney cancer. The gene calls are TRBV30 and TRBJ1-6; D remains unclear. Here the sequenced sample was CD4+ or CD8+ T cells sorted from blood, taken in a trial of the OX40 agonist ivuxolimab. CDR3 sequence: CAWRQDSPLHF. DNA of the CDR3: TGTGCCTGGAGACAAGATTCACCCCTCCACTTT.